This TCR beta chain came from a study of T-cell reconstitution after alpha-beta-depleted transplantation in children. Points on this clonotype: The antigen remains undetermined.

Researchers prepared the TCRbeta library using unique molecular identifiers, the study reports. TCRdb reprocessed the PCR reads with MiXCR, giving one entry per CDR3 protein. This sample yields 90,000 to 100,000 distinct CDR3 sequences, of which about 22% are seen a single time; around a fifth belongs to the top ten. The study, taken as a whole, reports: About two months after transplant, alpha-beta T cells reportedly came from several hundred expanded graft clones. Most T-cell counts and diversity one year after the transplant came from T cells that were newly produced.

CDR1 and CDR2 from the germline V gene are MGHDK and SYGVNS. The V segment lost 4 bases and the J segment 0 bases; nucleotides outside the gene matches: 10. This CDR3 is 19 amino acids long. This clonotype was obtained from a boy aged 2 to 9 with acute lymphoblastic leukemia, due to receive a stem cell transplant. The sequencing here drew on PBMCs, taken before TCRalphabeta/CD19-depleted stem cell transplant. The rearrangement joins TRBV25-1 to TRBJ1-5; TRBD1 agrees at 12 bases. The CDR3 nucleotides are TGTGCCAGCAGTGCCGGGGGGGACAGGGGGCGTTATAGCAATCAGCCCCAGCATTTT. Translated: CASSAGGDRGRYSNQPQHF.